This section outlines one T cell receptor beta chain sequence together with its context. The CDR3 spans 14 residues. Germline loops: CDR1 SGDLS, CDR2 YYNGEE. V shed 5 bases and J 7 bases; nucleotides not matched to a gene: 2. Per the study methods: Reference gene primers were amplified, and this amplification served to estimate nucleated cell counts. Clones were sequenced by immunoSEQ multiplex PCR, and TCRdb holds only the in-frame ones, with some missing. The D gene and trimming were derived from the DNA, and the V and J assignments and clone size from that table. The table shows 200,000 to 250,000 clones, with 75% to 90% occurring only once. The sample originates from a study of blood T cell repertoires in COVID-19. Across the whole study: The origin of the acute and convalescent COVID-19 samples was the United States, Italy and Spain. In each case, the material was cDNA or gDNA derived from T cells, B-cell-depleted T cells, or PBMCs.

Sequencing input: peripheral blood. The chain links TRBV9 to TRBJ2-1, with 14 bases fitting TRBD2. The sequence derives from a man between 60 and 75 years old who had recovered from COVID-19. The CDR3 DNA reads as TGTGCCAGCAGTCGGACTAGCGGGAGGAATGAGCAGTTCTTC. Its protein is CASSRTSGRNEQFF.